Listed here is a single T cell receptor beta chain. Its antigen remains undetermined. Base qualities are not recorded, but no much larger clone differs from it by a single base. The immunoSEQ Assay, a bias-controlled multiplex PCR, was used to amplify TCRbeta CDR3 regions from genomic DNA. On the study's bioinformatics: The number of nucleated cells in each sample was estimated by amplification of reference gene primers within the assay. To quantify the absolute abundance of each unique TCRbeta CDR3 rearrangement, sequence reads were collapsed and filtered. For each sample, productive Simpson clonality was calculated by taking the square root of Simpson's diversity index across productive rearrangements. TCRdb provides this immuneACCESS table in a form limited to in-frame rearrangements. Some clones are lacking; in checked studies, under half of them reflect an unresolved V gene, and why the rest are absent is not known. V, J and clone size are those of that table, while D and trimming were read from the DNA. This sample comprises about 400,000 clones, roughly 86% of them detected only once. 1.7% of the sample goes to the ten largest clones.

The sample is drawn from a study of blood T cell repertoires in COVID-19 (dated by TCRdb to about 2020). Turning to the overall study: The collaborator samples originated in the United States, Italy and Spain and spanned the acute and convalescent phases of COVID-19. Nearly every sample came with metadata listing a de-identified subject ID, COVID-19 status, age in years and sex. The dataset comprised deeply sampled blood TCRbeta repertoires from subjects exposed to, actively infected with, or recovered from COVID-19. The repertoires were released in a freely available public database meant as a resource for research on the immune response to SARS-CoV-2. Samples were obtained from the ongoing ImmuneRACE study (first 160 participants) and from 1,000 to 1,500 subjects provided by 6 global collaborators. The prospective study material was composed of cDNA or gDNA derived from T cells, B-cell-depleted T cells, or PBMCs. Where available, HLA class I and class II types were obtained from metadata supplied by the sample provider rather than from assay-based typing. Broader findings and caveats from the paper: How much clinical and demographic metadata was included differed by source and by participant, and the metadata was provided uncurated.

Participants in the prospective study were aged about 18 to 95 years, lived in some 24 United States geographic areas, and enrolled through a virtual design. In the prospective study, cohorts were assigned on the basis of participant-reported clinical history obtained from a screening survey and a study questionnaire. Recovered participants in ImmuneRACE Cohort 3 were defined by two consecutive negative NP/OP PCR tests, clearance by a healthcare professional, or resolution of symptoms. Each participant in the prospective study had whole blood, serum and a nasopharyngeal or oropharyngeal swab collected by mobile phlebotomists. Participants in the prospective study had the option to provide additional blood draws and questionnaires over a roughly 2-month period. Before DNA extraction, blood samples from the prospective study were shipped at room temperature or frozen. Including cysteine and phenylalanine, the CDR3 has 12 amino acids. The kept DNA is CDR3 alone, 36 bases in frame from the first base. Trimming removed 4 bases from V and 6 bases from J; the gene matches leave 4 bases unexplained. The germline V gene yields SGHDT for CDR1 and YYEEEE for CDR2.

Recombination joined TRBV5-6 with TRBJ2-7; TRBD2 lines up with 7 middle nucleotides. The sample comprised PBMCs or T cells enriched from blood (not recorded which). This clonotype originated in a woman in her 30s who had recovered from COVID-19. The CDR3 has the sequence CASSGRVAEQYF. The DNA sequence follows: TGTGCCAGCAGCGGGAGGGTGGCCGAGCAGTACTTC.